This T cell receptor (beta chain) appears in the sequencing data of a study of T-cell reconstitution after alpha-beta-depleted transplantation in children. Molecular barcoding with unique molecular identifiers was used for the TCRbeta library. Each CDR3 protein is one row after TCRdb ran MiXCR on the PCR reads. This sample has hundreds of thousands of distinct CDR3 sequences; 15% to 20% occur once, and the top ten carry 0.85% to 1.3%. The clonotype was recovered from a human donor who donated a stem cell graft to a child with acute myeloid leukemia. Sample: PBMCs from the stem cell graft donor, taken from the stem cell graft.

The CDR3 loop reads CASSPPWAFGYTF. In nucleotides, the CDR3 is TGTGCCAGCAGCCCACCTTGGGCCTTTGGCTACACCTTC. V usage is TRBV7-2 and J usage is TRBJ1-2; D ambiguous. Germline V lookup: CDR1 SGHTA, CDR2 FQGNSA. CDR3 length: 13 residues. V dropped 5 bases and J dropped 7 bases, with 14 bases sitting between them.